This T cell receptor beta chain was found in a study of response to subunit inactivated influenza vaccine. The CDR3 has 14 residues. V lost 1 base and J 4 bases, leaving 8 bases between the germline ends. CDR1 and CDR2 (germline): SEHNR, FQNEAQ (reference sequence). Only a few counts were recorded for this clonotype. The antigen remains unidentified. One entry per CDR3 protein, called by TCRdb with MiXCR from the RT-PCR reads. Of roughly 500,000 distinct CDR3 sequences detected, roughly 25% appear once; the ten largest clones hold 2.5% to 3%. Study results and caveats: Authors suggested each seasonal flu vaccination may recruit only limited numbers of new T cells.

This sample also belongs to another study, concerning T cells expressing NK-cell markers. That study reports: TCR beta libraries carry UMIs added by 5'RACE template switching. It was sorted CD3+CD56-NKG2C+, CD3+CD56+NKG2C- and CD3+CD56+NKG2C+ T cells that provided the TCR beta repertoires. Whether expanded NKG2C+ T cell clones were HCMV-specific remained unclear.

The J gene is TRBJ1-5, the V gene TRBV7-9; D is unresolved. The sequences come from CD4+ T cells sorted from PBMCs, collected approximately 12 days after vaccination. The TCR sequence derives from a man in his fifties who received an inactivated influenza vaccine. CDR3 region: CASSLGGVNQPQHF. In DNA form, the CDR3 reads TGTGCCAGCAGCTTAGGGGGTGTAAATCAGCCCCAGCATTTT. The full variable domain, its missing parts supplied by reference TRBV7-9 and TRBJ1-5, is DTGVSQNPRHKITKRGQNVTFRCDPISEHNRLYWYRQTLGQGPEFLTYFQNEAQLEKSRLLSDRFSAERPKGSFSTLEIQRTEQGDSAMYLCASSLGGVNQPQHFGDGTRLSIL.